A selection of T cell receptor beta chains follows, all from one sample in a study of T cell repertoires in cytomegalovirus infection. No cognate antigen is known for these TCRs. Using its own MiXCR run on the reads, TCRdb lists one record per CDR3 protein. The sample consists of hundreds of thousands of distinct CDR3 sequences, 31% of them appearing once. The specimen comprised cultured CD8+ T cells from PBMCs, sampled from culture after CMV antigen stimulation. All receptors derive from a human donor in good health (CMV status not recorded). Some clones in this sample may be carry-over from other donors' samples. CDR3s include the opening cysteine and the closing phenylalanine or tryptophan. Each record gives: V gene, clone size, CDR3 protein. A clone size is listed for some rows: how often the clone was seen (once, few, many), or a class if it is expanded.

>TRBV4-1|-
CASSHTTSGGLEQYF
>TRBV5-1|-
CASAYRGQGTEAFF
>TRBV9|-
CASSGGAMNIQYF
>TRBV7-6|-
CASSPPGHGYTF
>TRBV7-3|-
CASSLGGGGANVLTF
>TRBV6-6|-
CASRYSPSEVPGTQYF
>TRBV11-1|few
CASSLPTNYGYTF
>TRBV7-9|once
CASSRITVNEQFF
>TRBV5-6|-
CASSFVGVGGELFF
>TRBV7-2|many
CASSSKSRENTEAFF
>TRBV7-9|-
CASMGGVTGELFF
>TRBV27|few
CASSPWTGRDEQFF
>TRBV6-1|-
CASPLPGGSYNEQFF
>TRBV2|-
CASSDRFGNTIYF
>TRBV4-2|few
CASSQGAGLRPETQYF
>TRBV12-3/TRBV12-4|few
CASSFTGQGASGYTF
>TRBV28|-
CASSFLTGQTNEKLFF
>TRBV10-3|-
CATQLGLYYEQYF
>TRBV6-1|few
CASTLGGELNQPQHF
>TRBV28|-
CASSPRVGAVSEAFF
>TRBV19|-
CASSIAQRRTDTQYF
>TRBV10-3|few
CAISGQWVGDGTEAFF
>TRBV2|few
CADGGDRDTQYF
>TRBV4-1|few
CASSRQADYEQYF
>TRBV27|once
CASSLRSGPTNYGYTF
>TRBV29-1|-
CSVAGPNQPQHF